The 11 T cell receptor beta chains below were found in one sample sequenced in a study of graft-versus-host responses after intestinal transplantation. Only in-frame clones appear in the TCRdb table, and some are missing; sequencing was by immunoSEQ multiplex PCR. Of over 80,000 clones in the sample, about nine tenths are singletons; the top ten hold about 0.18%. These TCRs are of unknown antigen specificity. This specimen consisted of unstimulated CD4+ T cells sorted from spleen or lymph node cells, obtained before transplant. The receptors derive from a human donor who was the organ donor for an intestinal transplant.

The chain has TRBV15 and TRBJ1-1; possibly TRBD1 for D (5 bases). The CDR3 has 13 amino acids. V lost 6 bases and J 5 bases, leaving 13 bases between the germline ends. Germline CDR1 is LNHNV and CDR2 is YYDKDF (reference sequence). DNA of the CDR3: TGTGCCACCAGTTTTCAGGGAGGAACTGAAGCTTTCTTT. This codes for CATSFQGGTEAFF.

This chain links TRBV5-1 with TRBJ2-2, with TRBD2 as a possible D gene (6 bases). Trimming pared 6 bases from V and 5 bases from J, leaving 11 bases between. CDR3 length: 13 residues. Germline V gene sequence: CDR1 SGHRS, CDR2 YFSETQ. The CDR3 DNA reads TGCGCCAGCAAACCCGGAGGGACCGGGGAGCTGTTTTTT. Protein: CASKPGGTGELFF.

The gene calls are TRBV19 and TRBJ1-6; 8 bases agree with TRBD1. The CDR3 contains 14 residues. J gave up 13 bases and V 6 bases, and 11 bases lay outside the gene matches. Germline values: CDR1 LNHDA, CDR2 SQIVND (reference sequence). CDR3 coding DNA: TGTGCCAGTAGCATCGGACAGGGCATCCGGCCCCTCCACTTT. Protein: CASSIGQGIRPLHF.

This chain connects TRBV10-3 to TRBJ2-5; TRBD1 matches at 7 bases. This CDR3 has 13 amino acids. The germline gives CDR1 ENHRY, CDR2 SYGVKD. The ends lost 7 bases at V and 2 bases at J; junction bases unmatched: 4. CDR3 loop: CAIKRGPQETQYF. The CDR3, as DNA: TGTGCCATCAAAAGGGGGCCTCAAGAGACCCAGTACTTC.

The V and J genes are TRBV29-1 and TRBJ2-1; 7 nucleotides match TRBD2. The germline gives CDR1 SQVTM, CDR2 ANQGSEA. V lost 5 bases to trimming and J lost 4 bases; unmatched junction nucleotides: 8. This CDR3 has 14 amino acids. CDR3 nucleotides: TGCAGCGTTCCCGGGAGGTTCCTATACAATGAGCAGTTCTTC. It specifies CSVPGRFLYNEQFF.

The chain combines TRBV6-4 with TRBJ2-1; 9 bases are a match to TRBD2. Germline V gene lookup returns CDR1 MRHNA and CDR2 SNTAGT. The length of the CDR3 is 14 residues. Losses at the gene ends were 6 bases for V and 4 bases for J; bases not matched to a gene: 4. The CDR3 sequence: CASSVAGGYNEQFF. CDR3 in DNA: TGTGCCAGCAGCGTGGCGGGGGGGTACAATGAGCAGTTCTTC.

The genes are TRBV9 and TRBJ2-7; the match to TRBD2 covers 7 bases. Germline V gives CDR1 SGDLS, CDR2 YYNGEE. V lost 0 bases and J lost 3; bases outside the gene matches: 3. The CDR3 covers 14 residues. CDR3 coding DNA: TGTGCCAGCAGCGTAGCCGGGACTAACTACGAGCAGTACTTC. It encodes CASSVAGTNYEQYF.

The chain employs TRBV19 and TRBJ1-5, with D possibly TRBD1 on 6 matching bases. CDR1 and CDR2 from the germline V gene are LNHDA and SQIVND (reference sequence). The V end was cut by 7 bases, the J end by 2 bases, with 12 bases between. The CDR3 extends over 14 amino acids. The CDR3 here is CASTLPGGNQPQHF. The CDR3 DNA sequence: TGTGCCAGTACCCTACCAGGGGGCAATCAGCCCCAGCATTTT.

This clone was recorded once. The chain couples TRBV7-2 to TRBJ2-1; TRBD1 matches at 9 bases. The CDR3 loop spans 15 amino acids. J lost 6 bases, V lost 4 bases, and 7 bases had no gene match. Per the germline V gene, CDR1 is SGHTA and CDR2 is FQGNSA. In DNA form, the CDR3 reads TGTGCCAGCAGCTCCGGGACAGGGTGGAGCAATGAGCAGTTCTTC. Residues: CASSSGTGWSNEQFF.

CDR3 protein: CASSLARGLNEQFF. CDR3 sequence (DNA): TGTGCCAGCAGCTTAGCGCGGGGGCTAAATGAGCAGTTCTTC. This rearrangement joins TRBV7-9 to TRBJ2-1; TRBD2 is a possible D gene (7 bases). V lost 0 bases to trimming and J lost 7 bases, with 10 bases between them. CDR1 is SEHNR and CDR2 is FQNEAQ in the germline V gene (reference sequence). The CDR3 is 14 amino acids.

The genes are TRBV7-9 and TRBJ1-1; perhaps TRBD1 as D (6 bases). V lost 5 bases, J lost 3 bases, and 13 bases lay in between. Germline V gene lookup returns CDR1 SEHNR and CDR2 FQNEAQ (reference sequence). The CDR3 covers 14 residues. CDR3 coding DNA: TGTGCCAGCAGCGTCTCAGGGACACACACTGAAGCTTTCTTT. It encodes CASSVSGTHTEAFF.